The 28 T cell receptor beta chains below come from one sample, sequenced in a study of cytomegalovirus exposure and HLA in healthy donors. The primer mix had 60 Vbeta and 13 Jbeta primers. The table came from immunoSEQ multiplex PCR; TCRdb's copy has only in-frame clones and leaves some out. In the table there are 100,000 to 120,000 clones, 69% of which are singletons. The sample consisted of PBMCs. The receptors here all came from a man aged 25-45 years in good health and CMV-seronegative.

In nucleotides, the CDR3 is TGTGCCAGCAGACGACAGAATCAGCCCCAGCATTTT. Amino acid sequence: CASRRQNQPQHF. This chain connects TRBV2 to TRBJ1-5, with D possibly TRBD1 on 5 matching bases. The CDR3 is 12 residues long. Per the germline V gene, CDR1 is SNHLY and CDR2 is FYNNEI. The V end lost 6 bases, the J end lost 4 bases, and 7 bases lay between the germline ends.

The chain combines TRBV7-9 with TRBJ2-7; 8 positions agree with TRBD2. The germline CDR1 and CDR2 sequences are SEHNR and FQNEAQ (reference sequence). V was clipped by 5 bases and J by 5 bases; unmatched bases: 11. The CDR3 is 15 residues long. CDR3 nucleotide sequence: TGTGCCAGCAGCCCACCGGGGGGGGGCTGGAACGAGCAGTACTTC. Translation: CASSPPGGGWNEQYF.

The chain employs TRBV6-1 and TRBJ1-3; no firm D call. V lost 4 bases, J lost 2 bases, and 6 bases lay in between. The germline V gene encodes CDR1 MNHNS and CDR2 SASEGT. This CDR3 has 13 amino acids. The DNA for the CDR3 is TGTGCCAGCAGTGGGTCGGCTGGAAACACCATATATTTT. This codes for CASSGSAGNTIYF.

The gene calls are TRBV5-4 and TRBJ1-2; D gene uncertain. With 3 bases removed from V and 0 bases from J, the gap between germline ends came to 9 bases. CDR3 size: 14 residues. The V gene's germline CDR1 is SGHNT and CDR2 YYREEE (reference sequence). The CDR3 bases are TGTGCCAGCAGCTCGGCGGAAGCTAACTATGGCTACACCTTC. It yields the protein CASSSAEANYGYTF.

The genes are TRBV7-2 and TRBJ2-7; TRBD2 matches 14 bases. V gave up 5 bases and J gave up 1 base; unmatched junction bases: 7. Germline CDR1 is SGHTA and CDR2 is FQGNSA. The CDR3 has 17 residues. The CDR3 DNA follows: TGTGCCAGCAGCCGGGGACTAGCGGGAGTTCTTTCCTACGAGCAGTACTTC. Its protein is CASSRGLAGVLSYEQYF.

This chain links TRBV7-8 with TRBJ1-1; 7 positions match TRBD1. The CDR3 is 16 residues long. Germline assignment: CDR1 SGHVS and CDR2 FQNEAQ. V was pared by 7 bases and J by 3 bases, with 14 bases of the junction left unmatched. The CDR3 region has the DNA TGTGCCAGCAAATCTCGGAGGGGGCCACAAGACACTGAAGCTTTCTTT. Its protein is CASKSRRGPQDTEAFF. Full variable domain (outside the CDR3, taken from reference TRBV7-8 and TRBJ1-1): GAGVSQSPRYKVAKRGQDVALRCDPISGHVSLFWYQQALGQGPEFLTYFQNEAQLDKSGLPSDRFFAERPEGSVSTLKIQRTQQEDSAVYLCASKSRRGPQDTEAFFGQGTRLTVV.

The chain combines TRBV5-1 with TRBJ1-5; D remains unclear. Germline values: CDR1 SGHRS, CDR2 YFSETQ. This CDR3 contains 14 residues. The ends were cut back, 3 bases at V and 7 bases at J, with 14 bases in the middle. DNA of the CDR3: TGCGCCAGCAGCTACGACGGAGGGATGCAGCCCCAGCATTTT. It encodes CASSYDGGMQPQHF.

In DNA, the CDR3 is TGTGCCAGCAGCGTATCTGCAGGTTCCACAGATACGCAGTATTTT. Its translation: CASSVSAGSTDTQYF. The chain recombines TRBV9 with TRBJ2-3, with D unclear. V was trimmed by 1 base and J by 2 bases, leaving 11 bases between them. The CDR3 is 15 amino acids. The germline gives CDR1 SGDLS, CDR2 YYNGEE.

The V gene is TRBV2, the J gene TRBJ2-2; D is unclear. This CDR3 region has 14 residues. V gave up 1 base and J gave up 3 bases, with 6 bases separating them. CDR1 and CDR2 from the germline V gene are SNHLY and FYNNEI. The CDR3 DNA is TGTGCCAGCAGTGAAGTACGGTACACCGGGGAGCTGTTTTTT. It codes for CASSEVRYTGELFF.

This clone occurred once. This sequence joins TRBV7-2 and TRBJ1-2, with D perhaps matching TRBD1 (5 bases). This CDR3 is 14 amino acids long. The V gene's germline CDR1 is SGHTA and CDR2 FQGNSA. V lost 5 bases to trimming and J lost 8 bases, with 18 bases between them. CDR3 region: CASSLRDSRGGYTF. Here the CDR3 DNA reads TGTGCCAGCAGCCTACGGGACTCCCGGGGGGGCTACACCTTC. Drawing the rest from reference TRBV7-2 and TRBJ1-2, the complete variable domain is GAGVSQSPSNKVTEKGKDVELRCDPISGHTALYWYRQSLGQGLEFLIYFQGNSAPDKSGLPSDRFSAERTGGSVSTLTIQRTQQEDSAVYLCASSLRDSRGGYTFGSGTRLTVV.

The rearrangement uses TRBV28 and TRBJ2-2; D is uncertain. Germline CDR1 MDHEN, CDR2 SYDVKM. The V end lost 10 bases, the J end lost 4 bases, and 10 bases lay between the germline ends. The CDR3 extends over 12 amino acids. CDR3 residues: CATTRSTGELFF. DNA for the CDR3: TGTGCCACCACTCGGAGCACCGGGGAGCTGTTTTTT. The whole variable domain, filled in from reference TRBV28 and TRBJ2-2, reads DVKVTQSSRYLVKRTGEKVFLECVQDMDHENMFWYRQDPGLGLRLIYFSYDVKMKEKGDIPEGYSVSREKKERFSLILESASTNQTSMYLCATTRSTGELFFGEGSRLTVL.

The CDR3 DNA follows: TGTGCCAGCAGCCTGGGACAGGGCTCAAATGGCTACACCTTC. Encoded protein: CASSLGQGSNGYTF. This chain uses TRBV7-9 with TRBJ1-2, with 9 bases aligning to TRBD1. CDR1 is SEHNR and CDR2 is FQNEAQ in the germline V gene (reference sequence). The CDR3 length is 14 residues. V shed 5 bases and J 6 bases; nucleotides not matched to a gene: 7.

The V call is TRBV14, the J call TRBJ1-1; 11 bases are a match to TRBD1. The CDR3 sequence is 18 residues long. Germline V gives CDR1 SGHDN, CDR2 FVKESK. After removal of 0 bases from V and 1 base from J, the junction contained 7 bases not matched to a gene. The CDR3 reads CASSQEGRTGGRNTEAFF. In DNA, the CDR3 is TGTGCCAGCAGCCAAGAGGGAAGGACAGGGGGCCGGAACACTGAAGCTTTCTTT.

The rearrangement joins TRBV5-1 to TRBJ2-1; 15 bases line up with TRBD2. CDR3 size: 15 residues. Trimming removed 5 bases from V and 4 bases from J; junction bases left unmatched: 1. Germline lookup yields CDR1 SGHRS and CDR2 YFSETQ. Here the CDR3 reads CASRGTSGRYNEQFF. The CDR3 nucleotides read TGCGCCAGCAGGGGGACTAGCGGGAGGTACAATGAGCAGTTCTTC.

The DNA of the CDR3 is TGTGCCAGCAGTCTCCCAAACGTCCGGTCGGAGACCCAGTACTTC. This codes for CASSLPNVRSETQYF. The V call is TRBV7-2, the J call TRBJ2-5; the D is unclear. This CDR3 comprises 15 residues. Trimming removed 6 bases at V and 5 bases at J, with 19 bases between. Germline V gives CDR1 SGHTA, CDR2 FQGNSA.

This clone was observed at least ten times. The CDR3, as DNA: TGTGCCAGCAGTCAGAGACAGGGGGAAAAACTGTTTTTT. Translating it yields CASSQRQGEKLFF. This chain joins TRBV6-6 and TRBJ1-4, with 8 bases lining up with TRBD1. The J segment lost 8 bases and the V segment lost 5 bases, leaving 4 bases of the junction unmatched. The CDR3 has 13 amino acids. Germline assignment: CDR1 MNHNY and CDR2 SVGAGI (reference sequence).

The chain recombines TRBV28 with TRBJ1-1, with D perhaps matching TRBD1 (6 bases). The length of the CDR3 is 15 residues. From germline, CDR1 is MDHEN and CDR2 SYDVKM. The V end lost 3 bases, the J end lost 1 base, and 12 bases lay between the germline ends. The CDR3 DNA reads as TGTGCCAGCAGTTTGGGTACAGGGCCGAACACTGAAGCTTTCTTT. It codes for CASSLGTGPNTEAFF.

As for this clone: The junction differs from germline at one of its ends, possibly a read error. The chain uses TRBV7-7 and TRBJ2-5; perhaps TRBD2 as D (5 bases). The V gene's germline CDR1 is SSHAT and CDR2 FNYEAQ (reference sequence). The CDR3 is made up of 14 amino acids. DNA of the CDR3: TGTGCTAGCAGCTTATTCAACGGGGAAGAGACCCAGTACTTC. As protein: CASSLFNGEETQYF.

Concerning this clone: Distinct nucleotide sequences in the sample also encode this CDR3. The J gene is TRBJ1-1, the V gene TRBV2, with D possibly being TRBD1 (6 bases). The germline V gene has CDR1 SNHLY and CDR2 FYNNEI. Trimming pared 3 bases from V and 5 bases from J, leaving 13 bases between. This CDR3 comprises 14 residues. The CDR3 is CASSEGRGYTEAFF. CDR3 sequence (DNA): TGTGCCAGCAGTGAGGGCAGGGGATATACTGAAGCTTTCTTT.

CDR3 in DNA: TGTGCCAGTAGTATCCTAGCTGCGGGATTCCGTAATGAGCAGTTCTTC. Encoded protein: CASSILAAGFRNEQFF. The gene calls are TRBV19 and TRBJ2-1; D possibly corresponds to TRBD2 (6 bases). Deletions cut 3 bases from V and 7 bases from J, with 19 bases between. Looked up from germline, CDR1 is LNHDA and CDR2 is SQIVND (reference sequence). This CDR3 has 16 residues.

The V gene is TRBV6-5, the J gene TRBJ1-6; possible D gene TRBD1, 5 bases. Trimming took off 6 bases at V and 6 bases at J, with 12 bases between the two ends. The CDR3 sequence is 14 residues long. Germline CDR1 reads MNHEY; CDR2 reads SVGAGI. The CDR3 DNA sequence: TGTGCCAGCAGACCCGACAGTTTTAATTCACCCCTCCACTTT. Amino acid sequence: CASRPDSFNSPLHF.

The chain employs TRBV28 and TRBJ1-5; TRBD1 matches at 7 bases. The CDR3 runs 14 residues. Germline loops: CDR1 MDHEN, CDR2 SYDVKM. V trimming: 3 bases; J trimming: 3 bases; junction bases outside the gene matches: 2. The CDR3: CASSLTGNNQPQHF. The CDR3 nucleotides read TGTGCCAGCAGTTTGACAGGGAACAATCAGCCCCAGCATTTT.

The chain recombines TRBV19 with TRBJ2-7; weak D call: TRBD2 (6 bases). V shed 6 bases and J shed 6 bases, with 12 bases lying between them. The CDR3 is 12 residues long. Per germline, CDR1 LNHDA and CDR2 SQIVND (reference sequence). CDR3 region: CASRSISGEQYF. The CDR3 DNA sequence: TGTGCCAGTAGATCTATTAGCGGCGAGCAGTACTTC. Drawing the rest from reference TRBV19 and TRBJ2-7, the complete variable domain is DGGITQSPKYLFRKEGQNVTLSCEQNLNHDAMYWYRQDPGQGLRLIYYSQIVNDFQKGDIAEGYSVSREKKESFPLTVTSAQKNPTAFYLCASRSISGEQYFGPGTRLTVT.

The chain couples TRBV30 to TRBJ1-5, with 8 bases matching TRBD1. Germline CDR1 GTSNPN, CDR2 SVGIG (reference sequence). The V gene end was trimmed by 3 bases and the J gene end by 3 bases; junction bases not matched to a gene: 7. The CDR3 is 15 residues long. The CDR3 loop reads CAWSHRDRINQPQHF. For the CDR3, the DNA is TGTGCCTGGAGCCACCGGGACAGGATCAATCAGCCCCAGCATTTT.

V and J are TRBV27 and TRBJ1-1; tentatively, D is TRBD1 (6 bases). Germline lookup yields CDR1 MNHEY and CDR2 SMNVEV (reference sequence). The CDR3 extends over 13 amino acids. V lost 5 bases and J lost 8, with 15 bases in between. CDR3 coding DNA: TGTGCCAGCAGTCTATACAGGGAGCAAGAAGCTTTCTTT. It translates to CASSLYREQEAFF.

The V gene is TRBV4-3, the J gene TRBJ2-1; D gene unclear. V gave up 2 bases and J gave up 7 bases, with 18 bases separating them. From germline, CDR1 is LGHNA and CDR2 YSLEER. The CDR3 runs to 16 residues. CDR3 amino acids: CASSQNVLLGFNEQFF. CDR3 coding DNA: TGCGCCAGCAGCCAAAACGTTTTGCTAGGATTTAATGAGCAGTTCTTC.

The chain combines TRBV30 with TRBJ2-3, with D unresolved. V lost 1 base to trimming and J lost 2 bases, with 10 bases between them. Germline V gene sequence: CDR1 GTSNPN, CDR2 SVGIG (reference sequence). The CDR3 runs to 14 residues. The CDR3 loop reads CAWSEQPFTDTQYF. CDR3 nucleotides: TGTGCCTGGAGTGAACAGCCGTTCACAGATACGCAGTATTTT.

The rearrangement joins TRBV27 to TRBJ2-5, with TRBD1 identical over 10 bases. The CDR3 spans 15 residues. CDR1 is MNHEY and CDR2 is SMNVEV in the germline V gene (reference sequence). Trimming cost V 8 bases and J 5 bases; bases outside gene matches: 11. As DNA, the CDR3 is TGTGCCAGCTTGAAGAGAGGGACAGGGGAGGAGACCCAGTACTTC. It yields the protein CASLKRGTGEETQYF.